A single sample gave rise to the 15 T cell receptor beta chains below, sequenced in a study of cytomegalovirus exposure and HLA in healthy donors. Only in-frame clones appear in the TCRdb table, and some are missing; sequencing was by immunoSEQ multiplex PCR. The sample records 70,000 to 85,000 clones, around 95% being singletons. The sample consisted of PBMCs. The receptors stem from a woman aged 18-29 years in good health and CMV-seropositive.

The CDR3 spells CASGTGERTQYF. In nucleotides, the CDR3 is TGTGCCAGTGGGACAGGGGAACGGACCCAGTACTTC. The chain has TRBV6-1 and TRBJ2-5; 10 nucleotides line up with TRBD1. V lost 9 bases and J lost 7; bases outside the gene matches: 5. The CDR3 has 12 residues. From germline, CDR1 is MNHNS and CDR2 SASEGT.

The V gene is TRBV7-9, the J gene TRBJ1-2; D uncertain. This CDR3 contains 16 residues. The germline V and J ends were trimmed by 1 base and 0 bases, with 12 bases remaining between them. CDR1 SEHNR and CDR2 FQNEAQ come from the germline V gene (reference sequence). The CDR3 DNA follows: TGTGCCAGCAGCTTAGATATATCAGTTGCTAACTATGGCTACACCTTC. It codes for CASSLDISVANYGYTF.

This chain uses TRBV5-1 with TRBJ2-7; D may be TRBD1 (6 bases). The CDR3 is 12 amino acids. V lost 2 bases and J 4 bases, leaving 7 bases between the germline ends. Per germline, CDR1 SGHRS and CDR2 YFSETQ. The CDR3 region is CASSFQGYEQYF. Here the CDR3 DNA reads TGCGCCAGCAGCTTCCAGGGGTACGAGCAGTACTTC.

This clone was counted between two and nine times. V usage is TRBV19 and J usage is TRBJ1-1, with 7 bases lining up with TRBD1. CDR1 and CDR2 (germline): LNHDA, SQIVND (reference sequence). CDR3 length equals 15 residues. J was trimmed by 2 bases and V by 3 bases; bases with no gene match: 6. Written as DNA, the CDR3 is TGTGCCAGTAGTATCGGGACAGCTACCAACACTGAAGCTTTCTTT. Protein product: CASSIGTATNTEAFF.

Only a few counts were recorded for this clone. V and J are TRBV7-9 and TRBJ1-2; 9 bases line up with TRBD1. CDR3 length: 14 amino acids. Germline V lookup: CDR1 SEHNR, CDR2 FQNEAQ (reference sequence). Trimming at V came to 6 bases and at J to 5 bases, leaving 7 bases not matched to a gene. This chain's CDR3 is CASRRTGARYGYTF. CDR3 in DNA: TGTGCCAGCAGACGGACAGGGGCCCGTTATGGCTACACCTTC.

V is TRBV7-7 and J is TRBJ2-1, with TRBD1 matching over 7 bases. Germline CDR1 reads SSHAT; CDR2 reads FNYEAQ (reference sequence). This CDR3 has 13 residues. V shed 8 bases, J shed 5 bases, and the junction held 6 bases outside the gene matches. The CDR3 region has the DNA TGTGCCAGCGGTGAGGGGGCCGACAATGAGCAGTTCTTC. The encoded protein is CASGEGADNEQFF.

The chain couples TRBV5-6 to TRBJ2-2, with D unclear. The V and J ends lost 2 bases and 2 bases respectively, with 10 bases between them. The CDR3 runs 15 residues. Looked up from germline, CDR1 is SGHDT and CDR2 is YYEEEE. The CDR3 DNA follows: TGTGCCAGCAGCTTACGATGGAGAAACACCGGGGAGCTGTTTTTT. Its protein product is CASSLRWRNTGELFF.

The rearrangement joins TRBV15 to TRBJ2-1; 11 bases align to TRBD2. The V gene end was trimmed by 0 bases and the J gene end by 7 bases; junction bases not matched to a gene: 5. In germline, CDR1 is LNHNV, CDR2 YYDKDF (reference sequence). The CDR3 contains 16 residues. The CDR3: CATSRDGLAGKNEQFF. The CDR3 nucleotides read TGTGCCACCAGCAGAGACGGACTAGCGGGTAAGAATGAGCAGTTCTTC.

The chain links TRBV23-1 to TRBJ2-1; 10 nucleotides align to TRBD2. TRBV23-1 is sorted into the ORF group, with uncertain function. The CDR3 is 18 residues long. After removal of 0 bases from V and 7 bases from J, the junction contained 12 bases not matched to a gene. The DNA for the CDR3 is TGCGCCAGCAGTCAATCGGTTAGCGGGGGGCCCTTTTGGAATGAGCAGTTCTTC. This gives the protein CASSQSVSGGPFWNEQFF.

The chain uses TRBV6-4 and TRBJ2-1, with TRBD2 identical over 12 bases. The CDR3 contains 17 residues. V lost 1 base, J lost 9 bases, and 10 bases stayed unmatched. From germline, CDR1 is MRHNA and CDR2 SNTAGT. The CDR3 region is CASSDWSSGGAIGEQFF. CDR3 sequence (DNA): TGTGCCAGCAGTGACTGGTCTAGCGGGGGGGCCATCGGTGAGCAGTTCTTC.

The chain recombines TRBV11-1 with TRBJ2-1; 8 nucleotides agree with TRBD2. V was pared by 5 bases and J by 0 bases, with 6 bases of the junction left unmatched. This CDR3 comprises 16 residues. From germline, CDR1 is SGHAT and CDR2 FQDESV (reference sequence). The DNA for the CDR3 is TGTGCCAGCAGCAGCTTAGCGGGGAGCTCCTACAATGAGCAGTTCTTC. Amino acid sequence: CASSSLAGSSYNEQFF.

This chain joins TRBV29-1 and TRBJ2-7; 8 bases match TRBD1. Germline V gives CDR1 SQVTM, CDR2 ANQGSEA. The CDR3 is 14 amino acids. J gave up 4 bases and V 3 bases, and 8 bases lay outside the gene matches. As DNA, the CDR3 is TGCAGCGTTGACCAGGGGGCTGGAAGGTACGAGCAGTACTTC. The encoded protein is CSVDQGAGRYEQYF.

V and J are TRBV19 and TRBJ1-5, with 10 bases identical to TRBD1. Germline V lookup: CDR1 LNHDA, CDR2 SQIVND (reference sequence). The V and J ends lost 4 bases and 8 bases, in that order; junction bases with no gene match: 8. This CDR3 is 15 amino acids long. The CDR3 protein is CASSSDRGQEEPQHF. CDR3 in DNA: TGTGCCAGTAGTAGCGACAGGGGGCAGGAGGAGCCCCAGCATTTT.

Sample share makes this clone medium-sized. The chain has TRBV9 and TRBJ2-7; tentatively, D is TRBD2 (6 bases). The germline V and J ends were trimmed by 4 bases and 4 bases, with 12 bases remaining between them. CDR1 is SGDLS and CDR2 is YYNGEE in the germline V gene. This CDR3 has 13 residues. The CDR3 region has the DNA TGTGCCAGCAGCTCCGGGACTCAATACGAGCAGTACTTC. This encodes CASSSGTQYEQYF.

CDR3 protein: CASSLTQTGELFF. For the CDR3, the DNA is TGTGCCAGCAGCTTAACCCAGACCGGGGAGCTGTTTTTT. The chain recombines TRBV7-9 with TRBJ2-2; D is ambiguous. This CDR3 contains 13 residues. The V end was cut by 2 bases, the J end by 5 bases, with 6 bases between. Germline CDR1 reads SEHNR; CDR2 reads FQNEAQ (reference sequence).